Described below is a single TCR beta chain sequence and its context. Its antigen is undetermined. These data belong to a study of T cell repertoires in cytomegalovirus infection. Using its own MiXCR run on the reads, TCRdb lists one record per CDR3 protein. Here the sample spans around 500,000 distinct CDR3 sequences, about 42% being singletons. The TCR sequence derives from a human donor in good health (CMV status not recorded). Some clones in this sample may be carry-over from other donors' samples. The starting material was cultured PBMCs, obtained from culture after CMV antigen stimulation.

CDR3 sequence: CSARRGAHQPQHF. The CDR3 DNA reads as TGCAGTGCCAGACGGGGGGCGCATCAGCCCCAGCATTTT. The chain is built from TRBV20-1 and TRBJ1-5; a possible D gene is TRBD1 (6 bases). Per germline, CDR1 DFQATT and CDR2 SNEGSKA (reference sequence). Trimming left V 6 bases short and J 5 bases short, with 14 bases between. The CDR3 contains 13 residues.